This TCR beta chain comes out of a study of cytomegalovirus exposure and HLA in healthy donors listed by TCRdb under 2017. General notes on the study: An earlier analysis of about 560 of the donors reported approximately 300 Gb of sequence data and about 120 million unique TCR beta sequences obtained from approximately 180 million T cells. A later analysis re-examined previously published TCR beta repertoires from just over 650 donors and added high-resolution HLA genotyping to investigate patterns of TCR occurrence. The number of donors typed differed by locus, with about 629-640 for A, B, C, DRB1 and DQB1, 522 for DQA1, 600 to 610 for DPA1, and under 490 for DPB1. An early release that covered more than 550 HLA-typed donors contained approximately 320 gigabases of sequencing data and tens of millions of unique TCR sequences. Across under 500 genotyped donors of the cohort, an average of about 200,000 unique TCR beta nucleotide sequences per donor were sequenced, and around 19% of those sequences were non-productive. To predict cytomegalovirus infection status, the study brought together high-throughput TCR immunosequencing, statistical association of individual TCRs with disease status, and machine learning. In addition to the first cohort of 650 to 750 subjects, a separate validation cohort of around 110 different subjects was used. Both class I and class II loci were covered by HLA typing, at four-digit resolution. In a later genetic analysis, genome-wide SNP genotypes for about 55% of the roughly 700 donors were used, and that subset was treated as a discovery cohort. The study profiled the T cell repertoires of under 850 subjects by immunosequencing and related them to cytomegalovirus serostatus. About five DR-DQ haplotypes were treated as single units for association and clustering because of strong linkage in the cohort. An earlier analysis of fewer than 750 of the donors used high-throughput TCR beta sequencing to judge whether each TCR beta V gene segment behaved as functional or pseudogenic. In the later analysis, no new phenotypic data were used to find candidate immune exposures; instead, reliance was placed on TCR beta sequences and their occurrence across donors. All discovery cohort repertoires had been generated using a single sequencing platform. Donor age, sex, ethnicity and CMV serostatus were collected together with the repertoire data. The genetic ancestry cluster associated with self-reported Caucasian donors included around four fifths of the roughly 400 genotyped donors. The aim of the study was to test whether cataloging public T cell receptors could identify signatures of past pathogen exposure. Here is what the overall study found, with its caveats: Immune exposure information for the cohort was limited to CMV serostatus. Because the 87-base-pair reads could not distinguish some IMGT-functional V segments, including TRBV6-2 and TRBV6-3, those segments were excluded. A further reported finding was that TCR beta sequences accurately predicted the HLA-A and HLA-B alleles for most subjects in the first cohort. A group of highly shared sequence variants was considered likely to be a technical artifact of the sequencing pipeline. The cohort was sequenced for TCR beta chains only, and without alpha or paired-chain data the features that could be detected were limited. Linkage disequilibrium might explain the correlated functional status among segregating V segments, but an unknown experimental factor could not be excluded. Assigning TCR associations to individual alleles was difficult when HLA alleles, especially DR and DQ, strongly co-occurred. According to a later genetic analysis, donors in an Asian-associated ancestry cluster had fewer N-insertions in productive TCRs than the approximately 670-donor mean. Presence/absence analyses assumed roughly uniform sequencing depth across donors, an assumption that may not hold. V-gene and J-gene trimming of TCR beta chains was associated with a missense DCLRE1C variant in a later genetic analysis, and the association was replicated in an independent cohort. According to a later analysis, most CMV-associated TCR beta chains appeared to be HLA-restricted, and the HLA associations seemed to be driven largely by CMV exposure. In vitro tests confirmed that a few of the cytomegalovirus-associated TCR beta chains recognize cytomegalovirus antigens. Specific HLA alleles were associated with 15,000 to 20,000 TCR beta sequences at a false discovery rate of 0.05 in a later analysis. HLA typing was unavailable for some donors at each locus, so association tests used only the typed subset. Compared with equally common non-associated chains, HLA-associated TCR beta chains in a later analysis were more clonally expanded and had lower generation probabilities. The authors suggested that the approach could potentially be extended to other disease states and immunological phenotypes. The classifier was reported to diagnose cytomegalovirus status with high specificity and sensitivity in both the original and validation cohorts. According to a later analysis, parvovirus B19, influenza, CMV and Epstein-Barr virus appeared linked to several top co-occurrence clusters. In an earlier analysis of 587 of the donors, most TCR beta V segments appeared in productive rearrangements about 90% or about 30% of the time, broadly matching IMGT annotations. Because counts were too low, approximately 15 rarely observed V segments, including chromosome 9 orphons, were excluded from the earlier analysis of around 590 of the donors. While some public TCRs were present in many individuals, most TCR sequences turned up only very rarely across donors. In the study, around 150 TCR beta chains were listed as associated with cytomegalovirus. According to a later analysis, TCR association rates differed among HLA loci, with DRB1 alleles showing the most associated TCRs and HLA-C alleles showing the fewest.

Library creation used the immunoSEQ multiplex PCR assay. The multiplex PCR relied on a mix of 60 forward primers for TCR Vbeta segments and 13 reverse primers for TCR Jbeta segments. The CDR3 region of rearranged TCR beta genes was amplified from genomic DNA with a multiplex PCR assay. The amplified TCR beta libraries were sequenced on the Illumina HiSeq System as 87-base-pair reads. On the authors' methods: A later analysis counted around 72 million unique TCR beta chains across the 666 repertoires, and about 10 million of these chains were shared by at least two donors. To remove PCR and sequencing errors, raw reads were error-corrected and collapsed into unique sequences using a nearest-neighbor algorithm that merged closely related sequences. CDR3 sequences were aligned to IMGT reference sequences to assign V, D and J gene segments. Each retained sequence needed at least a six-nucleotide match to both a V gene segment and a J gene segment. Rearrangements were classified as productive when the CDR3 lacked stop codons and remained in frame with V and J, and all other rearrangements were classified as non-productive. CDR3 was defined by IMGT convention, running from the second conserved V-encoded cysteine to the conserved J-encoded phenylalanine. The earlier analysis of about 560 of the donors excluded any sequence lacking an unambiguous match to a single V gene segment. An earlier analysis of 550 to 650 of the donors classified V segments as functional when productive rearrangements were above 56.7% and as segregating when the standard deviation between donors was above 5%. A statistical classification framework was built to diagnose cytomegalovirus status from the catalog of TCR beta chain sequences. In a later analysis, V and J genes were assigned by comparing TCR nucleotide sequences against IMGT/GENE-DB human TR gene sequences. In a later analysis, CDR3 sequences and most-parsimonious VDJ recombination scenarios were assigned using the TCRdist pipeline. A later analysis defined each TCR beta chain by its CDR3 amino acid sequence plus V-gene family, and excluded reads lacking a unique V-gene family. As a way to deal with suspected cross-contamination and a sequencing artifact, a later analysis dropped 640 or so nucleotide sequences that were highly shared and had low generation probability. In a later analysis, a clonal expansion index for each public chain was calculated from normalized within-repertoire ranks of inferred template counts. Generation probabilities in a later analysis came from a VDJ recombination model fitted to out-of-frame rearrangements, and those results were checked against IGoR. Hypergeometric tests were used in a later analysis to score TCR-TCR, TCR-HLA and TCR-CMV co-occurrence, with a repertoire-size bias correction applied to the TCR pairs. To estimate false discovery rates, a later analysis permuted the HLA or CMV assignments 20 times. In a later analysis, co-occurring TCRs were grouped with DBSCAN, and TCRdist sequence similarity was added when clustering was performed within HLA-allele-positive subsets. Repertoires with fewer than 30,000 or more than 120,000 public chains, plus five repertoires with anomalous nucleotide sharing, were excluded from co-occurrence clustering. Sourced from immuneACCESS, this table was stored by TCRdb with only in-frame sequences that have V and J called. A share of the clones is absent; for the studies checked, an unresolved V gene accounts for under half, and the remainder has no known explanation. V, J and clone size were drawn from that table, and D and trimming were deduced from the DNA. The sample profile shows approximately 220,000 clones; 76% of them were found once. 0.6% to 0.65% of the sample is in the top ten clones.

To note about this clone: Its target antigen remains unknown. No per-base quality is available; no much larger clone lies one base away.

Deletion took 3 bases off V and 9 bases off J, with a span of 18 bases between the germline ends. The germline V gene sets CDR1 to KGHSH and CDR2 to LQKENI. Its CDR3 holds 15 amino acids, cysteine through phenylalanine. The kept DNA is CDR3 alone, 45 bases in frame from the first base. The cohort consisted of 666 healthy bone marrow donors. All cohort members were sampled while nominally healthy, although unrecorded immune exposures were likely present. The donor tested CMV seronegative and was one of the 352 seronegative cohort members. Each donor provided a peripheral blood sample, and peripheral blood mononuclear cells were used for TCR beta sequencing. The Qiagen DNeasy Blood Extraction Kit was used to extract genomic DNA from the blood cell samples.

The chain joins TRBV18 to TRBJ1-3; D gene: possibly TRBD1, on 5 matching bases. The sequenced sample was PBMCs. This clonotype originated in a man aged 18 to 29 in good health and CMV-seronegative. The nucleotide sequence is given as TGTGCCAGCTCACCTGATACAGGTACCACCGGCACCATATATTTT. This translates into CASSPDTGTTGTIYF.